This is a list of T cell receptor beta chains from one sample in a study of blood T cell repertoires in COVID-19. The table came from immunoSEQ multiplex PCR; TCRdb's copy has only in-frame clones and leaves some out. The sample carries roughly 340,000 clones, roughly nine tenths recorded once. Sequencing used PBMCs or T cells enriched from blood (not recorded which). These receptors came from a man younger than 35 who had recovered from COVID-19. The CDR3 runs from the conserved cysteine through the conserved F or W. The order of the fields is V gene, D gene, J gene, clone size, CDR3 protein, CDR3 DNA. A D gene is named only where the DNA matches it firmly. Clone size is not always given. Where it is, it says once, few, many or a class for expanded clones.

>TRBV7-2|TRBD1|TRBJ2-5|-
CASSPRAGGSETQYF
TGTGCCAGCAGCCCAAGAGCAGGGGGCAGCGAGACCCAGTACTTC
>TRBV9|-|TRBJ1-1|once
CASSTGGHEAFF
TGTGCCAGCAGCACGGGGGGGCATGAAGCTTTCTTT
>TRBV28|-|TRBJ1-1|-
CASRRGSYTEAFF
TGTGCCAGCAGGCGGGGAAGTTACACTGAAGCTTTCTTT
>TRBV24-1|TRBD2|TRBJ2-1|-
CATSEGLAGNEQFF
TGTGCCACCAGTGAAGGACTAGCGGGGAATGAGCAGTTCTTC
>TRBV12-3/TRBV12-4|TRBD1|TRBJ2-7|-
CASGTVGSYEQYF
TGTGCCAGCGGGACAGTGGGATCCTACGAGCAGTACTTC
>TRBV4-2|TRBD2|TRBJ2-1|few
CASSQLAGDVDEQFF
TGTGCCAGCAGCCAACTAGCGGGAGACGTCGATGAGCAGTTCTTC
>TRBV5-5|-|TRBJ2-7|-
CASSLDVRTYEQYF
TGTGCCAGCAGCTTGGACGTCAGAACCTACGAGCAGTACTTC
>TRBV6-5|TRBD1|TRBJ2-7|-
CASRTGKDDEQYF
TGTGCCAGCCGGACAGGGAAGGACGACGAGCAGTACTTC
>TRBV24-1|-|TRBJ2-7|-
CATSPPRVPYEQYF
TGTGCCACCAGTCCCCCCCGGGTCCCCTACGAGCAGTACTTC
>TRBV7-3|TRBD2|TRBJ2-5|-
CASSPGLAGVETQYF
TGTGCCAGCAGCCCCGGACTAGCGGGGGTAGAGACCCAGTACTTC
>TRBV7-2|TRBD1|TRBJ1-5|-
CASSRRQGSNQPQHF
TGTGCCAGCAGTCGGAGACAGGGTAGCAATCAGCCCCAGCATTTT
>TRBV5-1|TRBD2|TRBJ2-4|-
CASSEGLGNIQYF
TGCGCCAGCAGCGAGGGACTAGGAAACATTCAGTACTTC
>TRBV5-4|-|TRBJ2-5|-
CASSLGGPGSRETQYF
TGTGCCAGCAGCCTTGGCGGCCCGGGGAGTAGGGAGACCCAGTACTTC
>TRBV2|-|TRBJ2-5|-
CAGAEQRETQYF
TGTGCAGGCGCGGAACAGCGGGAGACCCAGTACTTC
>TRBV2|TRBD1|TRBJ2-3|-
CASSFIPTGAVF
TGTGCCAGCAGTTTTATTCCTACAGGGGCGGTTTTT
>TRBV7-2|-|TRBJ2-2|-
CASTPSTPGELFF
TGTGCCAGCACCCCTTCGACACCCGGGGAGCTGTTTTTT
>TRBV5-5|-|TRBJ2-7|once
CASLITARAYEQYF
TGTGCCAGCTTAATAACGGCCAGGGCCTACGAGCAGTACTTC
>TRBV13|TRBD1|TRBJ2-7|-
CASSLGTGLDEQYF
TGTGCCAGCAGCCTAGGGACAGGGCTCGACGAGCAGTACTTC
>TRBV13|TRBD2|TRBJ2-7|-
CASSRGRPLPEQYF
TGTGCCAGCAGCCGCGGGAGGCCCCTTCCCGAGCAGTACTTC
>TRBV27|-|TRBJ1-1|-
CASSLGGIEAFF
TGTGCCAGCAGTTTAGGCGGGATTGAAGCTTTCTTT
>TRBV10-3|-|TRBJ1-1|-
CAISRYDSEAFF
TGTGCCATCAGTCGGTACGACAGCGAAGCTTTCTTT
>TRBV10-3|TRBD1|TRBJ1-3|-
CAISESFYSQGAYTIYF
TGTGCCATCAGTGAGTCGTTTTATTCGCAGGGGGCATACACCATATATTTT
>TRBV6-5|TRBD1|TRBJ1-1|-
CASSIDRGGREAFF
TGTGCCAGCAGTATAGACAGGGGCGGAAGGGAAGCTTTCTTT
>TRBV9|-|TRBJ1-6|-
CASSVGGAYNSPLHF
TGTGCCAGCAGCGTAGGTGGAGCCTATAATTCACCCCTCCACTTT
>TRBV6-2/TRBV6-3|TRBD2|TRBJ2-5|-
CASTPTRGGTETQYF
TGTGCCAGCACCCCGACGAGGGGAGGGACGGAGACCCAGTACTTC
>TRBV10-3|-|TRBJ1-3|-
CATQGLDRNTIYF
TGTGCCACCCAGGGGTTGGATAGAAACACCATATATTTT
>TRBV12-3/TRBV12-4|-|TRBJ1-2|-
CASSLGLVGGYTF
TGTGCCAGCAGCCTGGGTCTAGTGGGTGGCTACACCTTC
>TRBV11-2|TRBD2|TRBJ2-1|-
CASSPGGGLDNEQFF
TGTGCCAGCAGCCCGGGAGGGGGACTAGACAATGAGCAGTTCTTC
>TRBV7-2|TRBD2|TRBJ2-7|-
CASSFSGGAPYEQYF
TGTGCCAGCAGCTTTAGCGGGGGGGCCCCCTACGAGCAGTACTTC
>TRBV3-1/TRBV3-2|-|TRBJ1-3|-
CASSQDQVLSGNTIYF
TGTGCCAGCAGCCAAGATCAGGTCCTCTCTGGAAACACCATATATTTT
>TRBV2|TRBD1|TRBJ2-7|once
CASSVGTGAYEQYF
TGTGCCAGCAGTGTCGGGACAGGGGCCTACGAGCAGTACTTC
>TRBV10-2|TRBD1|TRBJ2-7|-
CASIEGQGVHEQYF
TGCGCCAGCATAGAGGGACAGGGAGTCCACGAGCAGTACTTC
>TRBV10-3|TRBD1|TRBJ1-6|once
CAISESFGTGTSPLHF
TGTGCCATCAGTGAGTCGTTCGGGACAGGGACTTCACCCCTCCACTTT
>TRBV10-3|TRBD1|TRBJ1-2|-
CAISNPASGGGYTF
TGTGCCATCAGCAACCCTGCCTCAGGGGGTGGCTACACCTTC
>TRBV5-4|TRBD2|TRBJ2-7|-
CASSLGAGAYEQYF
TGTGCCAGCAGCTTGGGCGCGGGGGCCTACGAGCAGTACTTC
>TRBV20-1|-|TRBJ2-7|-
CSARQGYEQYF
TGCAGTGCTAGACAGGGATACGAGCAGTACTTC
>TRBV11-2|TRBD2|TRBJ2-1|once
CASSIRLAALYNEQFF
TGTGCCAGCAGCATCCGACTAGCGGCCCTTTACAATGAGCAGTTCTTC
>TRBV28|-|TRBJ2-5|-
CASSPDEETQYF
TGTGCCAGCAGTCCTGATGAGGAGACCCAGTACTTC
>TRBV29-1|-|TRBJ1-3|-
CSATSSGNTIYF
TGCAGCGCTACAAGCTCTGGAAACACCATATATTTT
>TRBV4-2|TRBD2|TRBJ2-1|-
CASSQGTSDYNEQFF
TGTGCCAGCAGCCAAGGGACTAGCGATTACAATGAGCAGTTCTTC
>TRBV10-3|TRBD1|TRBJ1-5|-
CARGRHQGDSNQPQHF
TGTGCCAGGGGGAGACACCAGGGGGATAGCAATCAGCCCCAGCATTTT